The 7 T cell receptor beta chains listed next were all sequenced from one sample in a study of PD-1 blockade in classical Hodgkin lymphoma. Sequencing used immunoSEQ multiplex PCR; TCRdb keeps in-frame clones, though not all of them. The table has approximately 13,000 clones, 84% seen once. All trial patients relapsed after autologous stem cell transplantation. The sample here was peripheral blood mononuclear cells (PBMCs), taken at baseline. The receptor source for this set is a human donor with classical Hodgkin lymphoma.

V and J are TRBV5-4 and TRBJ2-1; 8 nucleotides agree with TRBD1. V gave up 1 base and J gave up 6 bases; unmatched junction bases: 0. Germline assignment: CDR1 SGHNT and CDR2 YYREEE (reference sequence). This CDR3 comprises 13 residues. Here the CDR3 reads CASSLTGGNEQFF. DNA for the CDR3: TGTGCCAGCAGCTTGACAGGGGGCAATGAGCAGTTCTTC.

This rearrangement joins TRBV11-2 to TRBJ2-1, with D tentatively TRBD2 (6 bases). Germline-derived CDR1 and CDR2 are SGHAT and FQNNGV. V was trimmed by 6 bases and J by 10 bases, leaving 22 bases between them. CDR3 length equals 15 residues. CDR3 protein: CASRHPGLKPGEQFF. The CDR3 DNA reads TGTGCCAGCAGACATCCGGGACTCAAACCCGGGGAGCAGTTCTTC. The full variable domain, rest sourced from reference TRBV11-2 and TRBJ2-1, is EAGVAQSPRYKIIEKRQSVAFWCNPISGHATLYWYQQILGQGPKLLIQFQNNGVVDDSQLPKDRFSAERLKGVDSTLKIQPAKLEDSAVYLCASRHPGLKPGEQFFGPGTRLTVL.

Points on this clone: Sequence at one end of the junction differs from germline and may be a read error. The genes are TRBV7-7 and TRBJ2-5, with 14 bases matching TRBD2. The CDR3 extends over 17 amino acids. CDR1 and CDR2 from the germline V gene are SSHAT and FNYEAQ (reference sequence). In DNA form, the CDR3 reads TGTGCTAGCAGCCCCGGGACTAGCGGGAGTTACCAAGAGACCCAGTACTTC. Encoded protein: CASSPGTSGSYQETQYF.

The chain carries TRBV18 and TRBJ2-4, with 12 bases matching TRBD2. This CDR3 comprises 15 residues. After removal of 3 bases from V and 7 bases from J, the junction contained 4 bases not matched to a gene. The germline V gene has CDR1 KGHSH and CDR2 LQKENI. This CDR3 is CASSPTSGGSNIQYF. The CDR3 nucleotides read TGTGCCAGCTCACCCACTAGCGGGGGGTCGAACATTCAGTACTTC.

The DNA of the CDR3 is TGTGCCAGCACTAGAGGACAGACGAAGTATGGCTACACCTTC. Translating gives CASTRGQTKYGYTF. The chain combines TRBV6-5 with TRBJ1-2, with D possibly matching TRBD1 (6 bases). Germline loops: CDR1 MNHEY, CDR2 SVGAGI. Trimming stripped 7 bases from V and 5 bases from J, with 17 bases between. The CDR3 has 14 residues.

The chain joins TRBV4-2 to TRBJ2-1; TRBD2 matches at 8 bases. The germline gives CDR1 LGHNA, CDR2 YNFKEQ. The CDR3 extends over 15 amino acids. Trimming removed 0 bases from V and 9 bases from J; junction bases left unmatched: 7. Here the CDR3 DNA reads TGTGCCAGCAGCCAAGACGGGACTAGAGGTATTGAGCAGTTCTTC. Its translation is CASSQDGTRGIEQFF.

The rearrangement joins TRBV10-3 to TRBJ2-1, with 7 bases aligning to TRBD1. J lost 6 bases, V lost 0 bases, and 8 bases had no gene match. The CDR3 totals 16 residues. Germline V CDR1 and CDR2: ENHRY, SYGVKD. CDR3: CAISESSRGHVNEQFF. The CDR3 coding sequence is TGTGCCATCAGTGAGTCGAGTAGGGGGCATGTCAATGAGCAGTTCTTC.